A selection of T cell receptor beta chains follows, all from one sample in a study of blood T cell repertoires in COVID-19. Clones were read by immunoSEQ multiplex PCR, and TCRdb kept only the in-frame ones, dropping some. This table has approximately 300,000 clones, around four fifths appearing once. The sample taken for sequencing was peripheral blood. These receptors all stem from a woman aged 45-60 years with active or convalescent COVID-19. CDR3s include the opening cysteine and the closing phenylalanine or tryptophan. The size field is filled for only some rows; it gives once, few, many or a size class.

j_gene,v_gene,abundance,len,CDR3aa
TRBJ2-2,TRBV7-9,few,16,CASSLVGGTSAGELFF
TRBJ2-3,TRBV7-9,NA,14,CASSLTTSTDTQYF
TRBJ1-2,TRBV29-1,NA,14,CSAAGGTANYGYTF
TRBJ2-1,TRBV27,NA,16,CASSSPREHLYNEQFF
TRBJ1-1,TRBV7-9,once,15,CASSLPRGMNTEAFF
TRBJ2-7,TRBV6-2/TRBV6-3,NA,13,CASSYPSSYEQYF
TRBJ2-5,TRBV9,NA,16,CASSVLQGALGETQYF
TRBJ1-2,TRBV14,many,15,CASSHRSRQGNGYTF
TRBJ1-1,TRBV7-6,NA,15,CASSFEGARNTEAFF
TRBJ1-1,TRBV4-1,NA,16,CASSQPVRGRDTEAFF
TRBJ2-1,TRBV9,NA,16,CASSVYSGRAIYEQFF
TRBJ2-3,TRBV30,NA,15,CAWSVRGGSTDTQYF
TRBJ2-3,TRBV15,NA,19,CATSRDTGEIFFVTDTQYF
TRBJ1-1,TRBV6-5,once,13,CASSPRQGTEAFF
TRBJ1-4,TRBV28,NA,16,CASSGGSQGTNEKLFF
TRBJ2-3,TRBV7-9,NA,14,CASSLIGGEDTQYF
TRBJ2-7,TRBV12-3/TRBV12-4,NA,13,CASSYRDAYEQYF
TRBJ2-1,TRBV28,NA,16,CASSPRVGGSYNEQFF
TRBJ1-5,TRBV21-1,NA,16,CASSKRGRDSNQPQHF
TRBJ2-3,TRBV5-1,once,16,CASSSGRARSTDTQYF
TRBJ2-7,TRBV7-2,NA,16,CASSLDVAGSLREQYF
TRBJ1-1,TRBV5-1,NA,13,CASSLSGNSEAFF
TRBJ1-2,TRBV5-4,NA,13,CASSRGTGGGYTF
TRBJ2-5,TRBV5-4,NA,15,CASSFPDRGLETQYF
TRBJ1-2,TRBV7-9,NA,12,CASSLQQDGYTF